This T cell receptor beta chain was retrieved from a study of PD-1 blockade in classical Hodgkin lymphoma. Study findings and constraints: Complete responders entered with baseline diversity on par with newly diagnosed patients, the results showed. No one has yet defined what causes the repertoire differences, which may be disease activity or prior therapy.

Germline-derived CDR1 and CDR2 are MDHEN and SYDVKM. J lost 0 bases, V lost 4 bases, and 8 bases had no gene match. CDR3 length equals 17 residues. In every patient, relapse followed autologous stem cell transplantation, while exposure to brentuximab vedotin differed. Profiling relied on immunoSEQ multiplex PCR, and the TCRdb table lists in-frame clones only, not all of them. Of about 110,000 clones listed, roughly nine tenths were seen once; the top ten hold just under 20%. Remarks on this clone: What it binds is not known.

This receptor was taken from a human donor with classical Hodgkin lymphoma. The chain carries TRBV28 and TRBJ2-4, with TRBD1 matching 8 bases. The sample in question was peripheral blood mononuclear cells (PBMCs), obtained before the second cycle of nivolumab. CDR3 region: CASSSRTGPLAKNIQYF. The CDR3 DNA is TGTGCCAGCAGTTCAAGGACAGGGCCTCTAGCCAAAAACATTCAGTACTTC. Filled out from reference TRBV28 and TRBJ2-4, the complete variable domain reads DVKVTQSSRYLVKRTGEKVFLECVQDMDHENMFWYRQDPGLGLRLIYFSYDVKMKEKGDIPEGYSVSREKKERFSLILESASTNQTSMYLCASSSRTGPLAKNIQYFGAGTRLSVL.